A single sample is the source of the 21 T cell receptor beta chains below, sequenced in a study of blood T cells in healthy people across ages. The authors ran a second PCR of about 6 to 11 cycles using a sample-barcoded 5' primer and a J-beta primer mix. MiXCR was run by TCRdb on the 5' RACE reads, yielding one entry per CDR3 protein. The sample yields about 1 million distinct CDR3 sequences, roughly a quarter seen once. These data were also reused for a study on T cells of mothers and their children.

Sequenced: blood. All receptors derive from a girl under 10 years old in good health.

The chain links TRBV4-1 to TRBJ2-2; D gene ambiguous. V shed 2 bases and J shed 6 bases, with 7 bases lying between them. This CDR3 region has 13 residues. Germline CDR1 MGHRA, CDR2 YSYEKL. The chain's CDR3 is CASSQRLSGELFF. The CDR3 DNA reads TGCGCCAGCAGCCAACGGCTCTCCGGGGAGCTGTTTTTT.

The chain carries TRBV19 and TRBJ2-2, with 8 bases fitting TRBD1. Germline assignment: CDR1 LNHDA and CDR2 SQIVND (reference sequence). V shed 1 base and J 1 base; nucleotides not matched to a gene: 5. There are 17 residues in the CDR3. DNA of the CDR3: TGTGCCAGTAGTATAGGGACAGGGATAGGGAACACCGGGGAGCTGTTTTTT. It encodes CASSIGTGIGNTGELFF. Full variable domain (rest looked up from reference TRBV19 and TRBJ2-2): DGGITQSPKYLFRKEGQNVTLSCEQNLNHDAMYWYRQDPGQGLRLIYYSQIVNDFQKGDIAEGYSVSREKKESFPLTVTSAQKNPTAFYLCASSIGTGIGNTGELFFGEGSRLTVL.

The chain carries TRBV2 and TRBJ2-3; tentative D call: TRBD2 (6 bases). The germline V and J ends were trimmed by 8 bases and 6 bases, with 21 bases remaining between them. The CDR3 runs to 15 residues. CDR1 and CDR2 from the germline V gene are SNHLY and FYNNEI. CDR3 in amino acids: CASGGLGTGEDTQYF. In nucleotides, the CDR3 is TGTGCCAGCGGGGGGTTGGGTACCGGGGAGGATACGCAGTATTTT.

This clonotype was recorded a few times. The rearrangement joins TRBV20-1 to TRBJ2-5; 10 bases map to TRBD1. Germline V lookup: CDR1 DFQATT, CDR2 SNEGSKA (reference sequence). This CDR3 has 15 amino acids. The V and J ends lost 6 bases and 3 bases, in that order; junction bases with no gene match: 10. As DNA, the CDR3 is TGCAGTGCGTTTCCGGGACAGGGGATCGAAGAGACCCAGTACTTC. This sequence encodes CSAFPGQGIEETQYF.

This sequence joins TRBV28 and TRBJ1-2; TRBD1 matches at 8 bases. J gave up 4 bases and V 5 bases, and 12 bases lay outside the gene matches. The germline V gene has CDR1 MDHEN and CDR2 SYDVKM. This CDR3 is built from 16 residues. The CDR3 nucleotides are TGTGCCAGCAGTCCACCCGGGGCAGGGGGCATCTATGGCTACACCTTC. Translated, it gives CASSPPGAGGIYGYTF.

There are a few counts of this clonotype. V gene TRBV20-1 combines with J gene TRBJ2-1; TRBD2 agrees at 8 bases. Germline assignment: CDR1 DFQATT and CDR2 SNEGSKA (reference sequence). The J segment lost 7 bases and the V segment lost 0 bases, leaving 14 bases of the junction unmatched. The CDR3 spans 17 residues. CDR3 DNA sequence: TGCAGTGCTAGAGATCCCCTGGCGGGAGGTTTTCGGAATGAGCAGTTCTTC. It specifies CSARDPLAGGFRNEQFF.

The chain has TRBV15 and TRBJ1-4; 7 bases are shared with TRBD1. The CDR3 totals 14 residues. Unmatched junction bases numbered 11, after V lost 9 bases and J lost 7 bases. From germline, CDR1 is LNHNV and CDR2 YYDKDF (reference sequence). The CDR3 bases are TGTGCCACGAAAACAGGGGAAGGGGCTGAAAAACTGTTTTTT. The encoded protein is CATKTGEGAEKLFF.

This chain links TRBV6-2 or TRBV6-3 with TRBJ2-5; D possibly corresponds to TRBD2 (5 bases). Germline CDR1 is MNHEY and CDR2 is SVGEGT. The V end lost 0 bases, the J end lost 2 bases, and 10 bases lay between the germline ends. The CDR3 spans 15 residues. This chain's CDR3 is CASSYSLAQQETQYF. The CDR3, as DNA: TGTGCCAGCAGTTACTCGCTAGCCCAACAAGAGACCCAGTACTTC.

There are a few counts of this clonotype. The CDR3 bases are TGTGCCAGCAGCATAGTCTTAGATGGCGAGCAGTACTTC. This sequence encodes CASSIVLDGEQYF. The chain uses TRBV7-2 and TRBJ2-7; D call uncertain. V lost 5 bases, J lost 6 bases, and 14 bases lay in between. There are 13 residues in the CDR3. Per germline, CDR1 SGHTA and CDR2 FQGNSA.

Concerning this clonotype itself: The junction and the germline gene differ at one end; a read error may be behind it. This rearrangement joins TRBV6-4 to TRBJ2-1; tentative D call: TRBD2 (7 bases). The CDR3 totals 15 residues. The germline CDR1 and CDR2 sequences are MRHNA and SNTAGT. CDR3 nucleotides: TGTGCCAGCAGTGACGGGACGGGGGGCCCTCATGAGCAGCTCTTC. Protein sequence: CASSDGTGGPHEQLF.

The chain is built from TRBV5-1 and TRBJ2-3; D may match TRBD1 or TRBD2 (6 bases each). The CDR3 has 15 residues. V gave up 0 bases and J gave up 4 bases, with 12 bases separating them. Germline loops: CDR1 SGHRS, CDR2 YFSETQ. The chain's CDR3 is CASSLGGASADTQYF. DNA of the CDR3: TGCGCCAGCAGCTTGGGGGGGGCGTCGGCAGATACGCAGTATTTT.

This clonotype has only a few counts. The chain carries TRBV2 and TRBJ2-5; possible D gene TRBD1, 5 bases. The CDR3 extends over 12 amino acids. V lost 7 bases and J lost 4, with 10 bases in between. CDR1 is SNHLY and CDR2 is FYNNEI in the germline V gene. CDR3 nucleotides: TGTGCCAGCACGACAGTAACAGAGACCCAGTACTTC. The encoded protein is CASTTVTETQYF.

The chain uses TRBV6-5 and TRBJ1-4; D is perhaps TRBD1 (5 bases). The CDR3 is 15 amino acids. Germline CDR1 and CDR2: MNHEY and SVGAGI. V lost 6 bases and J 8 bases, leaving 19 bases between the germline ends. In nucleotides, the CDR3 is TGTGCCAGCAGGCTGGAATACAATTCAGGGGAAAAACTGTTTTTT. Its protein is CASRLEYNSGEKLFF.

The chain uses TRBV20-1 and TRBJ2-7; D assignment may be TRBD1 or TRBD2 (5 bases each). This CDR3 spans 15 amino acids. Trimming shortened V by 5 bases and J by 5 bases, and 22 bases separated the two germline ends. From germline, CDR1 is DFQATT and CDR2 SNEGSKA (reference sequence). The CDR3 region is CSAPNPGTTGDEQYF. The CDR3 nucleotides are TGCAGTGCTCCTAATCCCGGGACGACCGGGGACGAGCAGTACTTC.

The chain recombines TRBV29-1 with TRBJ1-1; no definite D call. There are 13 residues in the CDR3. Trimming took off 6 bases at V and 0 bases at J, with 11 bases between the two ends. The germline V gene has CDR1 SQVTM and CDR2 ANQGSEA. The CDR3 loop is CSVGRRMNTEAFF. CDR3 DNA sequence: TGCAGCGTCGGCCGTCGAATGAACACTGAAGCTTTCTTT.

The table lists this clonotype with a few counts. J is TRBJ1-1 and V is TRBV25-1; the D gene is possibly TRBD1 (5 bases). Germline assignment: CDR1 MGHDK and CDR2 SYGVNS. Between the trimmed V and J ends, which lost 4 bases and 4 bases, there was a span of 19 bases. The CDR3 spans 16 residues. Written as DNA, the CDR3 is TGTGCCAGCAGTGGATTTTTGACCCGGGGCGGCACTGAAGCTTTCTTT. Translated: CASSGFLTRGGTEAFF.

This clonotype was counted only a few times. V and J are TRBV7-6 and TRBJ1-5; TRBD1 is a possible D gene (5 bases). The CDR3 contains 16 residues. Germline lookup yields CDR1 SGHVS and CDR2 FNYEAQ. Trimming shortened V by 1 base and J by 2 bases, and 12 bases separated the two germline ends. The CDR3 nucleotides read TGTGCCAGCAGCTTAGGGGGGAGGGGAGGCAATCAGCCCCAGCATTTT. Protein sequence: CASSLGGRGGNQPQHF.

The chain is built from TRBV20-1 and TRBJ2-5, with no clear D. Trimming shortened V by 3 bases and J by 2 bases, and 13 bases separated the two germline ends. Germline V CDR1 and CDR2: DFQATT, SNEGSKA (reference sequence). The CDR3 sequence is 14 residues long. The DNA for the CDR3 is TGCAGTGCTAGGGGGTCCGATATACAAGAGACCCAGTACTTC. Its translation is CSARGSDIQETQYF.

V is TRBV12-3 or TRBV12-4 and J is TRBJ1-4; TRBD1 agrees at 9 bases. Trimming cost V 6 bases and J 10 bases; bases outside gene matches: 9. The length of the CDR3 is 14 residues. The CDR3: CASRDGTGYAKLFF. The DNA for the CDR3 is TGTGCCAGCAGGGACGGGACAGGGTATGCAAAACTGTTTTTT.

This clonotype was seen only a few times. V usage is TRBV19 and J usage is TRBJ1-1; no definite D call. The CDR3 runs to 13 residues. Germline lookup yields CDR1 LNHDA and CDR2 SQIVND (reference sequence). Trimming shortened V by 1 base and J by 2 bases, and 5 bases separated the two germline ends. CDR3 nucleotides: TGTGCCAGTAGTATAGCCCGAAACACTGAAGCTTTCTTT. Translating it yields CASSIARNTEAFF.

For the CDR3, the DNA is TGCAGTGCTAGACTTATAGCCGGGGTGGGGTCGGAGCAGTACTTC. The encoded protein is CSARLIAGVGSEQYF. V usage is TRBV20-1 and J usage is TRBJ2-1; D might be TRBD2 (5 bases). With the DNA end fitting TRBJ2-7 better, the J assignment may be wrong. The CDR3 covers 15 residues. Germline-derived CDR1 and CDR2 are DFQATT and SNEGSKA (reference sequence).